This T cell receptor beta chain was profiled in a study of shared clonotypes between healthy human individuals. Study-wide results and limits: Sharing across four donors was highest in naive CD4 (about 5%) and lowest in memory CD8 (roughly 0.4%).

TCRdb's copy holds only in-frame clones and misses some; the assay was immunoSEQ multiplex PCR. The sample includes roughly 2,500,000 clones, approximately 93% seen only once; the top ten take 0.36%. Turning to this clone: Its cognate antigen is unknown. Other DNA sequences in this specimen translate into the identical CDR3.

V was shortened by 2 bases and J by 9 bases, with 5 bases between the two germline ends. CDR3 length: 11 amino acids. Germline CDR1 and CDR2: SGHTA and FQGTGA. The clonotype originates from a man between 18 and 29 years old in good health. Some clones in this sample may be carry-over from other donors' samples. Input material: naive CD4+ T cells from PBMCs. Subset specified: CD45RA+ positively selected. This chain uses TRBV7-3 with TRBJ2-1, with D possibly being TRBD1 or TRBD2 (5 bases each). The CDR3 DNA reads TGTGCCAGCAGCTTAGGGGGTGAGCAGTTCTTC. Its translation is CASSLGGEQFF.